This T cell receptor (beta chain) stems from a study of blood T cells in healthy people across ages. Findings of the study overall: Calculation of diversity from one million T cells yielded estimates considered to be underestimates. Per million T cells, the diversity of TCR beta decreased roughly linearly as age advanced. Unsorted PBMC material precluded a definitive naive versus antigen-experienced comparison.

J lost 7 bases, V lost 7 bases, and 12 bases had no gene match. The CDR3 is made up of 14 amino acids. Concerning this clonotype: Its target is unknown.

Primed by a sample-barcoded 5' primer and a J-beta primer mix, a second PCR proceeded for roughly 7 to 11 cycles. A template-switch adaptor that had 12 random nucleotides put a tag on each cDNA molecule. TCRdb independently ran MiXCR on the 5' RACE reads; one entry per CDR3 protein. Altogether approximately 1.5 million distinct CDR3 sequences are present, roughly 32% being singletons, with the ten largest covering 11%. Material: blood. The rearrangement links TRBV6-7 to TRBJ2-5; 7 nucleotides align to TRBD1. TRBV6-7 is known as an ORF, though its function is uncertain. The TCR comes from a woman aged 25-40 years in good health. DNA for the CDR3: TGTGCCAGCAAACAGGGGTTTAAGTTTTGGACCCAGTACTTC. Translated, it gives CASKQGFKFWTQYF.